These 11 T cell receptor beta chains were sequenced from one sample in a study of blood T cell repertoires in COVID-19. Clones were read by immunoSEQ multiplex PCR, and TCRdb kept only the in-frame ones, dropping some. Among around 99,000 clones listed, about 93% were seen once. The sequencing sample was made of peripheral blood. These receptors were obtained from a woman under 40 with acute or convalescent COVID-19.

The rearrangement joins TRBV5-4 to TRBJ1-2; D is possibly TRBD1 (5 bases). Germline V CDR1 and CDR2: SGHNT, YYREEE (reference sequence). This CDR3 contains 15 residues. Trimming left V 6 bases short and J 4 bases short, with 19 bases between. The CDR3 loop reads CASKTQGGASYGYTF. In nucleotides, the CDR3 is TGTGCCAGCAAGACCCAGGGTGGCGCGAGCTATGGCTACACCTTC.

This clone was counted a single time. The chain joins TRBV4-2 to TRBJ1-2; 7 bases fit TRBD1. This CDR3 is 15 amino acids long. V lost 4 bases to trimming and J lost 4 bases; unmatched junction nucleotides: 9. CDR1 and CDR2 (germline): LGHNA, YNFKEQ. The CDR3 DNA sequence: TGTGCCAGCAGCCCTCCCGGGACAGACATCTATGGCTACACCTTC. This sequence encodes CASSPPGTDIYGYTF.

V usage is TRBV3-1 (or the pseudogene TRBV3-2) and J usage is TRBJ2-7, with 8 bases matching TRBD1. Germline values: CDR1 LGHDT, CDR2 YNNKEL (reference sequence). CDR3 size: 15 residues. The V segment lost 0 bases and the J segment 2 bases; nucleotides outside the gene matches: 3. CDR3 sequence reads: CASSQETGAAYEQYF. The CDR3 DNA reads TGTGCCAGCAGCCAAGAGACAGGGGCTGCCTACGAGCAGTACTTC.

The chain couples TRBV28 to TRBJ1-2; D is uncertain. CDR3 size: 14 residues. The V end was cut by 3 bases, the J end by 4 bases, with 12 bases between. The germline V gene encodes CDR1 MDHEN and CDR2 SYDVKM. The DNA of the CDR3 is TGTGCCAGCAGTTTCCGCCCCACCAGCTATGGCTACACCTTC. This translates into CASSFRPTSYGYTF.

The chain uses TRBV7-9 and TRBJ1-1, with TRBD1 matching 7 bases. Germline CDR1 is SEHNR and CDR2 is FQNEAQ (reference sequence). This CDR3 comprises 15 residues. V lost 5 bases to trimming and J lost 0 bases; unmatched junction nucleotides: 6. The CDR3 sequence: CASSPTDRLNTEAFF. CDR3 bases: TGTGCCAGCAGCCCTACGGACAGGCTGAACACTGAAGCTTTCTTT.

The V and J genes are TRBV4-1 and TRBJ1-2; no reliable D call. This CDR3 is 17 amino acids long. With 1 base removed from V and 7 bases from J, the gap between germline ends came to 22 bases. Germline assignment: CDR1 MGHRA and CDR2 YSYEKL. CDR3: CASSQGLGDLLVGGYTF. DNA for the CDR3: TGCGCCAGCAGCCAAGGTCTAGGAGATCTACTCGTCGGTGGCTACACCTTC.

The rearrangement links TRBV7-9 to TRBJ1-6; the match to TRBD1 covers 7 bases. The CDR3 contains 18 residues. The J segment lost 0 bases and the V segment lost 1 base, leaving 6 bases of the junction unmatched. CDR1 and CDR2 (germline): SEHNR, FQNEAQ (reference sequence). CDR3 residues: CASSLGTGESSYNSPLHF. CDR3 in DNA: TGTGCCAGCAGCTTAGGTACAGGGGAGAGCTCCTATAATTCACCCCTCCACTTT.

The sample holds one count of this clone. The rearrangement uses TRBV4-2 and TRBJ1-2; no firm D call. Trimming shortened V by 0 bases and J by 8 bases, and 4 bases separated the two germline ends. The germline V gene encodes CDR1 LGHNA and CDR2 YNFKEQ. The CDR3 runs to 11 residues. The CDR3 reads CASSQDVGYTF. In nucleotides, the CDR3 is TGTGCCAGCAGCCAAGATGTAGGCTACACCTTC.

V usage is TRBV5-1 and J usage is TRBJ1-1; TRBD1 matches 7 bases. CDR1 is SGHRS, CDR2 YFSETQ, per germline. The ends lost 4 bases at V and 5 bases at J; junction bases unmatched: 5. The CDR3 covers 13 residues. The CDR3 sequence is CASSPAGGTEAFF. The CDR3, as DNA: TGCGCCAGCAGCCCCGCAGGGGGTACTGAAGCTTTCTTT.

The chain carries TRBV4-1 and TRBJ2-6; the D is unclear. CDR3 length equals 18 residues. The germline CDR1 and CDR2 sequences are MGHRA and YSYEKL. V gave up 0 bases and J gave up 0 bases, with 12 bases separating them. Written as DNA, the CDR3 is TGCGCCAGCAGCCAAGATCGGAACAGCCCCTCTGGGGCCAACGTCCTGACTTTC. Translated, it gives CASSQDRNSPSGANVLTF.

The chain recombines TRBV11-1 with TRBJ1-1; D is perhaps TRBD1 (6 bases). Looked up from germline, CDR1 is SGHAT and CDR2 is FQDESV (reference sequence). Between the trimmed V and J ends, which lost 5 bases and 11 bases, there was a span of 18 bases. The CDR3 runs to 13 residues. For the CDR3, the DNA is TGTGCCAGCAGCCTACAGGGCGCGGTTGGCGCTTTCTTT. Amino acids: CASSLQGAVGAFF.